A single sample gave rise to the 15 T cell receptor beta chains below, sequenced in a study of blood T cell repertoires in COVID-19. Clones were sequenced by immunoSEQ multiplex PCR, and TCRdb holds only the in-frame ones, with some missing. In the table there are about 210,000 clones, about 87% of which are singletons. The material sequenced was peripheral blood. These receptors came from a man aged 70-80 years with acute or convalescent COVID-19.

V and J are TRBV10-3 and TRBJ2-1; TRBD2 is a possible D gene (5 bases). Germline values: CDR1 ENHRY, CDR2 SYGVKD. This CDR3 contains 13 residues. The V gene lost 7 bases and the J gene lost 6 bases, with 13 bases spanning the gap. CDR3 DNA: TGTGCCATCATGGAGGCTAGCTCCAATGAGCAGTTCTTC. It specifies CAIMEASSNEQFF.

The chain joins TRBV19 to TRBJ2-1; D is perhaps TRBD2 (5 bases). Per the germline V gene, CDR1 is LNHDA and CDR2 is SQIVND (reference sequence). V was trimmed by 5 bases and J by 10 bases, leaving 15 bases between them. The CDR3 runs 13 residues. The CDR3 here is CASSVNKGLEQFF. CDR3 bases: TGTGCCAGTAGTGTAAACAAAGGACTCGAGCAGTTCTTC.

The chain uses TRBV6-1 and TRBJ2-1; 14 nucleotides line up with TRBD2. The CDR3 extends over 17 amino acids. The germline gives CDR1 MNHNS, CDR2 SASEGT. V trimming: 1 base; J trimming: 6 bases; junction bases outside the gene matches: 5. This chain's CDR3 is CASSEDGLAGGGNEQFF. The DNA for the CDR3 is TGTGCCAGCAGTGAAGACGGACTAGCGGGAGGTGGCAATGAGCAGTTCTTC.

The genes are TRBV25-1 and TRBJ1-2; D is undetermined. Germline lookup yields CDR1 MGHDK and CDR2 SYGVNS. With 3 bases removed from V and 5 bases from J, the gap between germline ends came to 10 bases. The CDR3 sequence is 13 residues long. In DNA form, the CDR3 reads TGTGCCAGCAGTGAGGGCACAGTTTATGGCTACACCTTC. Protein product: CASSEGTVYGYTF.

The rearrangement links TRBV14 to TRBJ2-3; no definite D call. The CDR3 sequence is 15 residues long. Trimming removed 0 bases at V and 1 base at J, with 8 bases between. The germline V gene has CDR1 SGHDN and CDR2 FVKESK. The CDR3 loop is CASSQDVSGTDTQYF. In nucleotides, the CDR3 is TGTGCCAGCAGCCAAGATGTCAGCGGCACAGATACGCAGTATTTT.

As for this clone: The sample holds other DNA sequences that translate to the same CDR3. The V and J genes are TRBV7-2 and TRBJ1-1, with D unclear. CDR3 length: 14 amino acids. Germline assignment: CDR1 SGHTA and CDR2 FQGNSA. Between the trimmed V and J ends, which lost 0 bases and 2 bases, there was a span of 7 bases. CDR3 sequence (DNA): TGTGCCAGCAGCTTAGCGGGAGGCAACACTGAAGCTTTCTTT. Translated, it gives CASSLAGGNTEAFF.

About this clone itself: The same CDR3 also results from other DNA sequences found in this sample. V usage is TRBV3-1 (or the pseudogene TRBV3-2) and J usage is TRBJ2-7; D unresolved. CDR1 and CDR2 (germline): LGHDT, YNNKEL (reference sequence). Trimming removed 1 base at V and 4 bases at J, with 5 bases between. CDR3 size: 12 residues. As DNA, the CDR3 is TGTGCCAGCAGCCAAGGCGGTTACGAGCAGTACTTC. This sequence encodes CASSQGGYEQYF.

This clone was seen only once. This chain joins TRBV28 and TRBJ1-2, with 9 nucleotides matching TRBD1. From germline, CDR1 is MDHEN and CDR2 SYDVKM. J lost 4 bases, V lost 4 bases, and 7 bases had no gene match. The CDR3 loop spans 15 amino acids. CDR3: CASSSAPGQGYGYTF. The CDR3, as DNA: TGTGCCAGCAGTTCCGCCCCGGGACAGGGCTATGGCTACACCTTC.

This sequence joins TRBV19 and TRBJ2-7; TRBD2 aligns across 10 bases. The CDR3 is made up of 17 amino acids. Looked up from germline, CDR1 is LNHDA and CDR2 is SQIVND (reference sequence). V lost 1 base to trimming and J lost 1 base; unmatched junction nucleotides: 7. CDR3 in amino acids: CASSIAALAGDSYEQYF. In nucleotides, the CDR3 is TGTGCCAGTAGTATAGCCGCCCTAGCGGGAGATTCCTACGAGCAGTACTTC.

The chain employs TRBV5-4 and TRBJ2-1, with a tentative D call TRBD2 (7 bases). CDR1 and CDR2 from the germline V gene are SGHNT and YYREEE (reference sequence). This CDR3 spans 14 amino acids. Trimming removed 6 bases from V and 7 bases from J, with 17 bases in between. The DNA of the CDR3 is TGTGCCAGCACGGGGGGCAGTCGGTGGAATGAGCAGTTCTTC. The encoded protein is CASTGGSRWNEQFF.

The chain recombines TRBV6-2 or TRBV6-3 with TRBJ1-4, with 7 nucleotides matching TRBD1. V shed 4 bases and J 7 bases; nucleotides not matched to a gene: 9. The CDR3 is 15 residues long. CDR1 and CDR2 from the germline V gene are MNHEY and SVGEGT. The CDR3 sequence is CASSSPDRRSEKLFF. The CDR3 DNA sequence: TGTGCCAGCAGTTCCCCGGACAGGAGGAGTGAAAAACTGTTTTTT.

The chain joins TRBV9 to TRBJ1-6; 8 bases line up with TRBD1. Trimming cost V 3 bases and J 9 bases; bases outside gene matches: 5. Per germline, CDR1 SGDLS and CDR2 YYNGEE. The CDR3 has 14 amino acids. CDR3 bases: TGTGCCAGCAGCGACAGGGGGACTTTTTCACCCCTCCACTTT. It specifies CASSDRGTFSPLHF.

This clone was seen a few times. The V and J genes are TRBV19 and TRBJ1-6, with 9 bases fitting TRBD1. This CDR3 region has 17 residues. Germline values: CDR1 LNHDA, CDR2 SQIVND (reference sequence). With 3 bases clipped from V and 0 bases from J, the junction kept 3 bases outside the gene matches. The DNA for the CDR3 is TGTGCCAGTAGTATCGGACAGGGGAGCTCCTATAATTCACCCCTCCACTTT. This codes for CASSIGQGSSYNSPLHF.

In its sample, this clone was seen a few times. The chain uses TRBV5-5 and TRBJ2-3; 7 nucleotides line up with TRBD2. Losses at the gene ends were 3 bases for V and 4 bases for J; bases not matched to a gene: 11. Germline CDR1 SGHKS, CDR2 YYEKEE (reference sequence). The length of the CDR3 is 16 residues. The CDR3 DNA reads TGTGCCAGCAGCTCCCGGACTAGTGAGGCGGCAGATACGCAGTATTTT. It encodes CASSSRTSEAADTQYF.

The chain joins TRBV12-3 or TRBV12-4 to TRBJ2-1, with TRBD1 as a possible D gene (6 bases). V gave up 3 bases and J gave up 14 bases, with 17 bases separating them. This CDR3 contains 13 residues. The CDR3 here is CASSLGHNRVEFF. CDR3 DNA sequence: TGTGCCAGCAGTTTGGGACACAATCGGGTGGAGTTCTTC.